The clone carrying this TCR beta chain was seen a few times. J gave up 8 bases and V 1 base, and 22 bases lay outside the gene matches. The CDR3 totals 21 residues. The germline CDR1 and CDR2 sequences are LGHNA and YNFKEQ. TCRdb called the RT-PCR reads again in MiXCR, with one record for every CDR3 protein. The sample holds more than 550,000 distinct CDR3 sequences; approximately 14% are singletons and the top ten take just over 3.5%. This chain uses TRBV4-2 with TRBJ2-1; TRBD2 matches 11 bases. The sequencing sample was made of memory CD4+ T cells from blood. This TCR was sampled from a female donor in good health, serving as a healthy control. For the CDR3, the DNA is TGTGCCAGCAGCCAAGTACTACTAGCGGGAGTATCACTACGTATGAGCGATGAGCAGTTCTTC. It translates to CASSQVLLAGVSLRMSDEQFF.